This TCR beta chain was obtained from a study of blood T cell repertoires in COVID-19. The ends were cut back, 6 bases at V and 5 bases at J, with 13 bases in the middle. The germline CDR1 and CDR2 sequences are SNHLY and FYNNEI. CDR3 size: 13 residues. Original processing methods: Using reference gene primer amplification, nucleated cell counts were estimated. Produced via immunoSEQ multiplex PCR; TCRdb's table is partial and in-frame only. D and trimming come from the DNA, and the V and J calls and clone size come from that table. The sample records 150,000 to 200,000 clones, around 80% being singletons.

What was sequenced was PBMCs or T cells enriched from blood (not recorded which). The rearrangement links TRBV2 to TRBJ2-5; D is perhaps TRBD1 (5 bases). The sequence came from a man between 65 and 80 years old who had been exposed to COVID-19. CDR3 in DNA: TGTGCCAGCAGGCAGACAGCAGTGGAGACCCAGTACTTC. Translating gives CASRQTAVETQYF.